This TCR beta chain was observed in a study of T cell repertoires in cytomegalovirus infection (dated by TCRdb to between 2017 and 2020). For the study in its entirety: Recently identified HLA-C-restricted CMV epitopes, whose presentation resists viral immunomodulation, were targeted by peptide stimulations together with well-studied HLA-B-restricted epitopes. Because public TCR beta signatures pointed to carriage of CMV infection together with the matching HLA type, the HLA type of each donor mattered for the analysis. General study outcomes and caveats: Carriers of CMV infection plus the relevant HLA type were discriminated by the cumulative frequency of public TCR beta family members in the study cohort and in an independent roughly 380-donor cohort. In the ex vivo response, HLA-C-restricted CMV-specific TCR beta clonotypes were dominant, and in two of eight donors the single most frequent clonotype came from this HLA-C-restricted group.

As to this clonotype: Its binding antigen is unknown. Within one base of it there is no much larger clone, and no base qualities were kept.

This specimen's treatment or condition label, interpreted: in vitro stimulation with specific CMV peptide epitopes to enrich CMV-specific T cells. V is reduced by 3 bases and J by 1 base, leaving a spacing of 9 bases between them. The germline V gene provides CDR1 ENHRY and CDR2 SYGVKD. The CDR3 holds 14 amino acids from the cysteine to the phenylalanine. Just CDR3 DNA is preserved here, 42 bases in frame from base 1. For sequencing, an Illumina HiSeq 1500 was employed. TCRdb trimmed the raw reads at Q25, called clones with MiXCR and kept productive beta chains. Each entry is one CDR3 protein sequence, shown with its most common DNA and genes. Across this sample there are nearly 700,000 distinct CDR3 sequences, with around 30% seen only once. 18% of the sample comes from the top ten.

This receptor was identified in a human donor in good health (CMV status not recorded). Some clones in this sample may be carry-over from other donors' samples. Sequences were derived from cultured PBMCs, sampled from culture after CMV antigen stimulation. The V and J genes are TRBV10-3 and TRBJ2-5; no D gene can be assigned with confidence. Read as DNA, the sequence is TGTGCCATCAGTGAATCAAACCGCCAAGAGACCCAGTACTTC. Translated, it reads CAISESNRQETQYF.